This passage covers 6 T cell receptor beta chains from one sample sequenced in a study of T-cell reconstitution after alpha-beta-depleted transplantation in children. For TCRbeta, the library was prepared with unique molecular identifiers. TCRdb reprocessed the PCR reads with MiXCR, giving one entry per CDR3 protein. Seen here are hundreds of thousands of distinct CDR3 sequences, approximately 30% observed once, and the top ten hold 2% to 3%. The sequences come from PBMCs from the stem cell graft donor, collected from the stem cell graft. These receptors were collected from a human donor who donated a stem cell graft to a child with aplastic anemia.

This clonotype was counted between two and nine times. CDR3 sequence (DNA): TGCGCCAGCAGTGAGTCCCTCGGAGGAAATACGCAGTATTTT. Translating it yields CASSESLGGNTQYF. The chain links TRBV10-1 to TRBJ2-3; perhaps TRBD2 as D (5 bases). Trimming cost V 0 bases and J 7 bases, with 11 bases left between them. Per the germline V gene, CDR1 is WNHNN and CDR2 is SYGVQD (reference sequence). CDR3 length: 14 residues.

The J gene is TRBJ2-4, the V gene TRBV3-1; 11 bases align to TRBD1. The CDR3 length is 19 residues. Germline CDR1 and CDR2: LGHDT and YNNKEL (reference sequence). The ends lost 5 bases at V and 0 bases at J; junction bases unmatched: 12. The CDR3 coding sequence is TGTGCCAGCAGCAGCACCGGGACAGGGGGATTAATAGCCAAAAACATTCAGTACTTC. It is translated as CASSSTGTGGLIAKNIQYF.

The V gene is TRBV12-3 or TRBV12-4, the J gene TRBJ2-7; D gene ambiguous. The V end was cut by 5 bases, the J end by 7 bases, with 15 bases between. The CDR3 contains 13 residues. CDR3 nucleotides: TGTGCCAGCAGTCAAAGACCCAAACCGGAGCAGTACTTC. Translating gives CASSQRPKPEQYF.

The chain links TRBV20-1 to TRBJ2-7; D remains ambiguous. CDR3 length equals 12 residues. V lost 4 bases and J 1 base, leaving 8 bases between the germline ends. Germline-derived CDR1 and CDR2 are DFQATT and SNEGSKA (reference sequence). The DNA of the CDR3 is TGCAGTGCTACGGACGATTCCTACGAGCAGTACTTC. Protein: CSATDDSYEQYF.

This clonotype was detected only a few times. CDR3 sequence (DNA): TGTGCCAGCAGCCAATCGCGGGGGTACAATGAGCAGTTCTTC. Protein: CASSQSRGYNEQFF. The chain employs TRBV16 and TRBJ2-1; TRBD2 aligns across 7 bases. This CDR3 contains 14 residues. V was pared by 0 bases and J by 4 bases, with 0 bases of the junction left unmatched. Looked up from germline, CDR1 is KGHSY and CDR2 is FQNENV.

The chain recombines TRBV20-1 with TRBJ2-1; TRBD2 matches at 13 bases. This CDR3 contains 14 residues. CDR1 and CDR2 from the germline V gene are DFQATT and SNEGSKA (reference sequence). Unmatched junction bases numbered 8, after V lost 7 bases and J lost 8 bases. The CDR3 spells CSGGTSGTRDEQFF. The CDR3 coding sequence is TGCAGTGGCGGGACTAGCGGGACCCGGGATGAGCAGTTCTTC.